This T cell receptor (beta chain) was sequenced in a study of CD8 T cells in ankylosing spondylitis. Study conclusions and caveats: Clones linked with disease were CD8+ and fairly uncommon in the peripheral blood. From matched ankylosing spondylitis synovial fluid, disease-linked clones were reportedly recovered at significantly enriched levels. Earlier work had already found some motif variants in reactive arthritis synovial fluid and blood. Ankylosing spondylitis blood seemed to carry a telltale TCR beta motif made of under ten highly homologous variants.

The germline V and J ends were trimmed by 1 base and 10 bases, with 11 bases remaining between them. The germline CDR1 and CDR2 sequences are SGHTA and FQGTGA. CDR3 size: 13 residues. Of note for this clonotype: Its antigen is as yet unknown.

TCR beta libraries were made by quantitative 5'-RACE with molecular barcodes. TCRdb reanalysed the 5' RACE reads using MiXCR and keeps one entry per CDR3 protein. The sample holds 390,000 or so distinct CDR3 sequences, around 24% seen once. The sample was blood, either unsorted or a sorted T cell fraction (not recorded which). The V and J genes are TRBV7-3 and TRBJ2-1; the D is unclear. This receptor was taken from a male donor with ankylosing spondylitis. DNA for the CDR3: TGTGCCAGCAGCTTAAACAACTACGGAGAGCAGTTCTTC. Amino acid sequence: CASSLNNYGEQFF. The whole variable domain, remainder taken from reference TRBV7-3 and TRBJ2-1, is GAGVSQTPSNKVTEKGKYVELRCDPISGHTALYWYRQSLGQGPEFLIYFQGTGAADDSGLPNDRFFAVRPEGSVSTLKIQRTERGDSAVYLCASSLNNYGEQFFGPGTRLTVL.